This section outlines one T cell receptor beta chain sequence together with its context. Its antigen is not identified. These data are taken from a study of radiotherapy plus CTLA-4 blockade in lung cancer. Study-wide results and limits: Increased serum interferon-beta after radiation also reportedly predicted response strongly.

Clones were sequenced by immunoSEQ multiplex PCR, and TCRdb holds only the in-frame ones, with some missing. The sample shows roughly 50,000 clones, about 88% of them seen only once. Trimming pared 6 bases from V and 6 bases from J, leaving 18 bases between. This CDR3 is built from 15 residues. The germline CDR1 and CDR2 sequences are SNHLY and FYNNEI. The V call is TRBV2, the J call TRBJ1-5; D possibly corresponds to TRBD1 (5 bases). The sample here was peripheral blood, taken from a patient treated with radiotherapy plus ipilimumab. This receptor was taken from a human donor with non-small cell lung cancer whose response to radiotherapy plus ipilimumab could not be evaluated. The CDR3 DNA is TGTGCCAGCAGCCTTGACAGAATCGGTGCTCAGCCCCAGCATTTT. Translation gives CASSLDRIGAQPQHF.